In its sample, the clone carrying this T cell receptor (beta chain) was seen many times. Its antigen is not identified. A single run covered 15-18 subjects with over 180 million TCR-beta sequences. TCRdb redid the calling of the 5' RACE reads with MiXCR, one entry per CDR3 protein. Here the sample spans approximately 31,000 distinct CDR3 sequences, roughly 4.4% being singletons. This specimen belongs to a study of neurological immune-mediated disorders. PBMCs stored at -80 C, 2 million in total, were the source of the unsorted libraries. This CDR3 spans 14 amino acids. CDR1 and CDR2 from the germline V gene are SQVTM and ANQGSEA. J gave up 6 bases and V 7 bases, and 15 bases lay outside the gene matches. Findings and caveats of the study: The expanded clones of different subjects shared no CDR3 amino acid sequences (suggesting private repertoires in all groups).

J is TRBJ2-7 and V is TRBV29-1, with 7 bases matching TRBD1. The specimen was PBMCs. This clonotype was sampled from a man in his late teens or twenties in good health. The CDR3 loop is CSAHMAGGYSEQYF. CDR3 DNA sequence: TGCAGCGCTCATATGGCAGGGGGTTATTCCGAGCAGTACTTC.